Sequencing of this T cell receptor beta chain was carried out in a study of blood T cell repertoires in COVID-19. Produced via immunoSEQ multiplex PCR; TCRdb's table is partial and in-frame only. The sample carries about 86,000 clones, approximately 88% recorded once. Trimming left V 0 bases short and J 2 bases short, with 14 bases between. Germline values: CDR1 GTSNPN, CDR2 SVGIG (reference sequence). This CDR3 comprises 16 residues. This clone appeared a single time. The TCR originated in a woman older than 75 with active or convalescent COVID-19. Sequenced: peripheral blood. This chain joins TRBV30 and TRBJ1-5; D may be TRBD1 (5 bases). The DNA for the CDR3 is TGTGCCTGGAGTGTTGCGGGGGGAGGGGGCAATCAGCCCCAGCATTTT. This codes for CAWSVAGGGGNQPQHF.